The clone carrying this TCR beta chain appeared a few times. The target antigen is unknown. Nucleic acids came from premalignant or tumor cells enriched by macro-dissection. This table comes from immunoSEQ multiplex PCR, and its TCRdb copy is limited to in-frame clones, with some not included. The sample includes around 9,100 clones, approximately 85% of them seen just once. This CDR3 comprises 13 residues. Germline V gives CDR1 LNHNV, CDR2 YYDKDF (reference sequence). Trimming removed 0 bases from V and 7 bases from J, with 10 bases in between. This entry belongs to a study of immune evolution from preneoplasia to lung adenocarcinoma. Study results and limitations: Normal lung had the highest top T cell clone frequencies. T cell clonality was higher in KRAS-mutant than EGFR-mutant or wild-type nodules.

This TCR derives from a person between 70 and 80 years old with lung adenocarcinoma. Sequenced sample: FFPE minimally invasive lung adenocarcinoma tissue. The gene calls are TRBV15 and TRBJ2-7; no clear D. The CDR3 region has the DNA TGTGCCACCAGCAGAGATCACGTAGAAGAGCAGTACTTC. Its protein is CATSRDHVEEQYF.